The 8 T cell receptor beta chains reported below all come from one sample, sequenced in a study of cytomegalovirus exposure and HLA in healthy donors. With 60 Vbeta and 13 Jbeta primers, the PCR was carried out. The repertoire was sequenced with immunoSEQ multiplex PCR; TCRdb's copy has only in-frame clones and lacks some. The table has about 140,000 clones, 70% to 85% seen once; the top ten hold approximately 2.3%. Sequencing used PBMCs. These receptors were collected from a male donor in good health and CMV-seronegative.

This clone showed up just a few times. The V and J genes are TRBV25-1 and TRBJ2-5; D uncertain. The CDR3 spans 13 residues. Germline CDR1 reads MGHDK; CDR2 reads SYGVNS. The V and J ends lost 1 base and 2 bases respectively, with 5 bases between them. The DNA of the CDR3 is TGTGCCAGCAGTGAATCAGTACAAGAGACCCAGTACTTC. Translating it yields CASSESVQETQYF.

The CDR3 reads CASSLIEGAEAFF. The CDR3 coding sequence is TGTGCCAGCAGCTTGATTGAGGGGGCTGAAGCTTTCTTT. The chain joins TRBV5-8 to TRBJ1-1; D is perhaps TRBD1 (6 bases). V gave up 1 base and J gave up 6 bases, with 10 bases separating them. This CDR3 has 13 residues. CDR1 is SGHTS, CDR2 YDEGEE, per germline.

J is TRBJ2-3 and V is TRBV10-3; 7 bases are shared with TRBD2. Unmatched junction bases numbered 7, after V lost 8 bases and J lost 2 bases. The CDR3 is made up of 14 amino acids. Germline CDR1 and CDR2: ENHRY and SYGVKD. CDR3 bases: TGTGCCATCTCTGGCCTAGCGGACACAGATACGCAGTATTTT. The encoded protein is CAISGLADTDTQYF.

V and J are TRBV4-3 and TRBJ2-1; 8 bases align to TRBD2. This CDR3 region has 13 residues. Germline CDR1 LGHNA, CDR2 YSLEER. The trim removed 2 bases at V and 10 bases at J, leaving 4 bases unmatched. The DNA for the CDR3 is TGCGCCAGCAGCCAACCCCGGGAGGGAGAGCAGTTCTTC. Translating it yields CASSQPREGEQFF.

The V gene is TRBV27, the J gene TRBJ2-7, with a possible D match to TRBD1 (5 bases). Germline CDR1 and CDR2: MNHEY and SMNVEV (reference sequence). The CDR3 extends over 13 amino acids. The germline V and J ends were trimmed by 6 bases and 1 base, with 10 bases remaining between them. Here the CDR3 reads CASSSRVSYEQYF. In DNA, the CDR3 is TGTGCCAGCAGCTCCAGGGTATCCTACGAGCAGTACTTC.

V is TRBV2 and J is TRBJ2-7; 12 bases are a match to TRBD2. The CDR3 sequence is 17 residues long. Per germline, CDR1 SNHLY and CDR2 FYNNEI. V lost 4 bases and J lost 1; bases outside the gene matches: 8. The CDR3 is CASSVASGRVGSYEQYF. For the CDR3, the DNA is TGTGCCAGCAGTGTAGCTAGCGGGAGGGTTGGATCCTACGAGCAGTACTTC.

The V call is TRBV5-6, the J call TRBJ2-1, with 7 bases lining up with TRBD2. Per the germline V gene, CDR1 is SGHDT and CDR2 is YYEEEE. This CDR3 is built from 15 residues. V trimming: 5 bases; J trimming: 9 bases; junction bases outside the gene matches: 14. CDR3 DNA: TGTGCCAGCAGTGGGTGGATCGGGAGGAGCCGTGAGCAGTTCTTC. Translation: CASSGWIGRSREQFF. Based on the CDR3 plus reference TRBV5-6 and TRBJ2-1, the full variable domain is DAGVTQSPTHLIKTRGQQVTLRCSPKSGHDTVSWYQQALGQGPQFIFQYYEEEERQRGNFPDRFSGHQFPNYSSELNVNALLLGDSALYLCASSGWIGRSREQFFGPGTRLTVL.

This clone has a single count. The chain is built from TRBV15 and TRBJ2-1; D gene uncertain. Trimming left V 0 bases short and J 7 bases short, with 13 bases between. Germline CDR1 LNHNV, CDR2 YYDKDF (reference sequence). The CDR3 length is 15 residues. CDR3 sequence reads: CATSRDVYAENEQFF. The CDR3 DNA reads TGTGCCACCAGCAGAGATGTCTACGCGGAGAATGAGCAGTTCTTC.